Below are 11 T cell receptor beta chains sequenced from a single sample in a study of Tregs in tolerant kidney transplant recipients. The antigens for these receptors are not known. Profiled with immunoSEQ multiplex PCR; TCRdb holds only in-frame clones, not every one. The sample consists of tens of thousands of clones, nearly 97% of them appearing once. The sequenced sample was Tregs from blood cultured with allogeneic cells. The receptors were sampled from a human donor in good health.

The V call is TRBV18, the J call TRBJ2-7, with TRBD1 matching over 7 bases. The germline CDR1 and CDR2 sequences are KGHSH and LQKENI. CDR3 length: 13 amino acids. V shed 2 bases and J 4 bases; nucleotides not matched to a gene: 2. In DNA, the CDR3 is TGTGCCAGCTCACCAACAGGGGATTACGAGCAGTACTTC. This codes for CASSPTGDYEQYF.

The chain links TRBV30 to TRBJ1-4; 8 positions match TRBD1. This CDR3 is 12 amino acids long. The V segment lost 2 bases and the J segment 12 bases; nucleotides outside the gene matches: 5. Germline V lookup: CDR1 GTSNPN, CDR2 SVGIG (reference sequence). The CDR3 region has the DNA TGTGCCTGGAGTCGCGGGACAGGCGAACTGTTTTTT. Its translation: CAWSRGTGELFF.

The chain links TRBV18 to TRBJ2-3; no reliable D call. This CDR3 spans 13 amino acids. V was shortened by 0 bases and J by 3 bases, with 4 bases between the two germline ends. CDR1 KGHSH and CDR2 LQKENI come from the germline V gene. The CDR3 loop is CASSPPGTDTQYF. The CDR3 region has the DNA TGTGCCAGCTCACCACCGGGGACAGATACGCAGTATTTT. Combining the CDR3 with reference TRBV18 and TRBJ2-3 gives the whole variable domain NAGVMQNPRHLVRRRGQEARLRCSPMKGHSHVYWYRQLPEEGLKFMVYLQKENIIDESGMPKERFSAEFPKEGPSILRIQQVVRGDSAAYFCASSPPGTDTQYFGPGTRLTVL.

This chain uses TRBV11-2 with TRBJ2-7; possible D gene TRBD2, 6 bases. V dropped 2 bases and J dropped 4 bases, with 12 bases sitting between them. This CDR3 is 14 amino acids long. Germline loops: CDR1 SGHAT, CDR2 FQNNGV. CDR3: CASSLSLEGYEQYF. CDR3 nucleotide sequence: TGTGCCAGCAGCTTAAGTCTGGAGGGGTACGAGCAGTACTTC.

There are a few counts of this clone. This chain's CDR3 is CASSLAGVGELFF. The CDR3 DNA follows: TGCGCCAGCAGCTTGGCAGGTGTCGGGGAGCTGTTTTTT. The chain employs TRBV5-1 and TRBJ2-2; the D is unclear. Germline CDR1 SGHRS, CDR2 YFSETQ. V lost 0 bases to trimming and J lost 7 bases, with 7 bases between them. The CDR3 is made up of 13 amino acids.

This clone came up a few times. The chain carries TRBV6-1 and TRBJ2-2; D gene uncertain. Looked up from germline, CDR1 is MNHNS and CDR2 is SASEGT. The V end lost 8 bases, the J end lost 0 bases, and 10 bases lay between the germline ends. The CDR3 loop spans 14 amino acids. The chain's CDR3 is CASFKEPNTGELFF. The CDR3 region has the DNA TGTGCCAGCTTTAAGGAGCCGAACACCGGGGAGCTGTTTTTT.

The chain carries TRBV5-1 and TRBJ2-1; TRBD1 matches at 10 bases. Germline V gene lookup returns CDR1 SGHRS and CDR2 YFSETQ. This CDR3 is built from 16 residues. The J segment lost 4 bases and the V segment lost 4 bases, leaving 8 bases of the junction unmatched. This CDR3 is CASSGDRGFRYNEQFF. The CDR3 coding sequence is TGCGCCAGCAGCGGGGACAGGGGCTTCCGTTACAATGAGCAGTTCTTC. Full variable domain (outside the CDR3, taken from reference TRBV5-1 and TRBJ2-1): KAGVTQTPRYLIKTRGQQVTLSCSPISGHRSVSWYQQTPGQGLQFLFEYFSETQRNKGNFPGRFSGRQFSNSRSEMNVSTLELGDSALYLCASSGDRGFRYNEQFFGPGTRLTVL.

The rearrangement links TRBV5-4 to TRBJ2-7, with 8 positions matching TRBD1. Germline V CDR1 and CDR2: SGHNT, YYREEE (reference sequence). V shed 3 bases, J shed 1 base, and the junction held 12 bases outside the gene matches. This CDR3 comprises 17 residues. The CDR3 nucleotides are TGTGCCAGCAGCTCCCCAGCGCTGACAGGGGCGTCCTACGAGCAGTACTTC. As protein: CASSSPALTGASYEQYF.

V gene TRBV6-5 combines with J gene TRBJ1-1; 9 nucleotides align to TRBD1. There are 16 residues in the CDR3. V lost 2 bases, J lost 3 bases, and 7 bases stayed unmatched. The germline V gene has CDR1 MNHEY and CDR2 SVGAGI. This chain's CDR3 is CASSYSGTGRYTEAFF. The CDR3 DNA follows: TGTGCCAGCAGTTACAGCGGGACAGGGAGGTACACTGAAGCTTTCTTT.

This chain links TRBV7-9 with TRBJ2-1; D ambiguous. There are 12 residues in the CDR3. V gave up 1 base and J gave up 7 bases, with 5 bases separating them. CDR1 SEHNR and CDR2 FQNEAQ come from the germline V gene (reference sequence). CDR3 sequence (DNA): TGTGCCAGCAGCTTAGTGGGGAATGAGCAGTTCTTC. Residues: CASSLVGNEQFF.

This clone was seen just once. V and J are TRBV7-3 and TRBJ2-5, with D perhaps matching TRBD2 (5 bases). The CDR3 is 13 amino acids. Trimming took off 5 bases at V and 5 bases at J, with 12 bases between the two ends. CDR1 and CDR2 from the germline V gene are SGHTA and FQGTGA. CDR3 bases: TGTGCCAGCAGCAAATCTAGCATGGAGACCCAGTACTTC. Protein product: CASSKSSMETQYF.